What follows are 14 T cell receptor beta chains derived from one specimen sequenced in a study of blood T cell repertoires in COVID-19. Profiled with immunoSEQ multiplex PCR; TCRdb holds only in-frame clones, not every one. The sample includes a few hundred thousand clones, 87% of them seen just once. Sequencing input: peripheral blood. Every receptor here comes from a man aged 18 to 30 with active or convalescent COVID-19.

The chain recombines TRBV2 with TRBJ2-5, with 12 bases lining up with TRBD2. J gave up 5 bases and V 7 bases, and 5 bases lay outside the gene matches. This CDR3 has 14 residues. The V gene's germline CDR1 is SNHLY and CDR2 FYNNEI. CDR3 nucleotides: TGTGCCAGCACTGTGACTAGCGGGGGTGAGACCCAGTACTTC. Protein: CASTVTSGGETQYF. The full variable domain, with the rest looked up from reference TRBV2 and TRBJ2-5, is EPEVTQTPSHQVTQMGQEVILRCVPISNHLYFYWYRQILGQKVEFLVSFYNNEISEKSEIFDDQFSVERPDGSNFTLKIRSTKLEDSAMYFCASTVTSGGETQYFGPGTRLLVL.

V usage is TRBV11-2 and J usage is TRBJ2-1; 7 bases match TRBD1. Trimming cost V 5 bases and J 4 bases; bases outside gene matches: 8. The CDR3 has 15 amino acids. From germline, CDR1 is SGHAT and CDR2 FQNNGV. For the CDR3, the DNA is TGTGCCAGCAGCCCCATGGACAGGCTTTACAATGAGCAGTTCTTC. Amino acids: CASSPMDRLYNEQFF.

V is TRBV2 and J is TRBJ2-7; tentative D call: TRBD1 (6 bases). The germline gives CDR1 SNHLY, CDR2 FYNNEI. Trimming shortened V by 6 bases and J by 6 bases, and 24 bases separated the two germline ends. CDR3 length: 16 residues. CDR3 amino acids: CASRTGTTTPRSEQYF. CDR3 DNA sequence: TGTGCCAGCAGGACCGGGACAACTACGCCGAGGTCCGAGCAGTACTTC.

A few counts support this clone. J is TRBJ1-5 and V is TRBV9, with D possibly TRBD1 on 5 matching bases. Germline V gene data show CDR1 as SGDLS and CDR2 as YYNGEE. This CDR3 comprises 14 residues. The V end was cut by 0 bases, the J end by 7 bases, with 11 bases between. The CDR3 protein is CASSVGDGGQPQHF. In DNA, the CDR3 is TGTGCCAGCAGCGTAGGGGATGGGGGGCAGCCCCAGCATTTT. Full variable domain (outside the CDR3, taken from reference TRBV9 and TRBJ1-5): DSGVTQTPKHLITATGQRVTLRCSPRSGDLSVYWYQQSLDQGLQFLIQYYNGEERAKGNILERFSAQQFPDLHSELNLSSLELGDSALYFCASSVGDGGQPQHFGDGTRLSIL.

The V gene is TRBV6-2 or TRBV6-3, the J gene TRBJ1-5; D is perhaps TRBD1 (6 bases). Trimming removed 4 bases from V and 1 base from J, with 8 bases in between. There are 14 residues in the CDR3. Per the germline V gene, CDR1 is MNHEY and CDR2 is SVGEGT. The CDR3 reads CASSWGLSNQPQHF. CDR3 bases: TGTGCCAGCAGTTGGGGGCTAAGCAATCAGCCCCAGCATTTT.

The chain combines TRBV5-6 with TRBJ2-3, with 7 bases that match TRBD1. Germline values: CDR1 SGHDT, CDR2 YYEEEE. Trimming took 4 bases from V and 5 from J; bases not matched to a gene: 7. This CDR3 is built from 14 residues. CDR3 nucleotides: TGTGCCAGCAGCACCGGACAGGCGGTAGATACGCAGTATTTT. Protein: CASSTGQAVDTQYF.

For the CDR3, the DNA is TGTGCCAGCAGACCCCGCGGGGGAAGTTACACAGATACGCAGTATTTT. This codes for CASRPRGGSYTDTQYF. The rearrangement uses TRBV27 and TRBJ2-3; TRBD2 matches at 7 bases. J lost 2 bases, V lost 6 bases, and 11 bases had no gene match. CDR1 MNHEY and CDR2 SMNVEV come from the germline V gene (reference sequence). This CDR3 spans 16 amino acids.

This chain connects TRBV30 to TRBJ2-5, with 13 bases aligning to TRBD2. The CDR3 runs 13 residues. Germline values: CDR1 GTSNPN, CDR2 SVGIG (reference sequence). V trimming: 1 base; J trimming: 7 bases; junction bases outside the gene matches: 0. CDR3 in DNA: TGTGCCTGGAGTGGGACTAGCGGGGGGACCCAGTACTTC. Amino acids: CAWSGTSGGTQYF.

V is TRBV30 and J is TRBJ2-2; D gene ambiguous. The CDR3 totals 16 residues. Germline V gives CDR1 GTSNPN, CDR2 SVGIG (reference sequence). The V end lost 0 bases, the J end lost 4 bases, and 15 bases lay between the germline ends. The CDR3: CAWSVTYKRRTGELFF. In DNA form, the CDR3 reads TGTGCCTGGAGTGTAACTTATAAGAGGCGCACCGGGGAGCTGTTTTTT.

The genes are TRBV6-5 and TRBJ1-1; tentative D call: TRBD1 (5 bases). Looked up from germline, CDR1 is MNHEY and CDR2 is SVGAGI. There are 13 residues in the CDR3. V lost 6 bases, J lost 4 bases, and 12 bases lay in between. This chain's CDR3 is CASRVSRGTEAFF. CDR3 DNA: TGTGCCAGCAGGGTTTCAAGGGGCACTGAAGCTTTCTTT.

The CDR3 spells CAWKTGGNEKLFF. The CDR3 DNA sequence: TGTGCCTGGAAGACAGGCGGGAATGAAAAACTGTTTTTT. This chain uses TRBV30 with TRBJ1-4; weak D call: TRBD1 (6 bases). CDR1 is GTSNPN, CDR2 SVGIG, per germline (reference sequence). This CDR3 contains 13 residues. Trimming removed 4 bases from V and 5 bases from J, with 11 bases in between.

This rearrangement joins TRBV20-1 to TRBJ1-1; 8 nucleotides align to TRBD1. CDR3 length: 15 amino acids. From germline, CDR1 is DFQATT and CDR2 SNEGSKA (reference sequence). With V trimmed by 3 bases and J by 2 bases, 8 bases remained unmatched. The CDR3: CSASSRGRGNTEAFF. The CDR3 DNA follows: TGCAGTGCTAGTAGCAGGGGGCGCGGAAACACTGAAGCTTTCTTT.

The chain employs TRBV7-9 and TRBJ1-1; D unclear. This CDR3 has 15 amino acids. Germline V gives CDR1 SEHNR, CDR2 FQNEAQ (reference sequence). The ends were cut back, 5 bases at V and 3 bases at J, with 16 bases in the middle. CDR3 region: CASSPLEMRDTEAFF. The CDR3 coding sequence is TGTGCCAGCAGCCCACTAGAGATGAGGGACACTGAAGCTTTCTTT.

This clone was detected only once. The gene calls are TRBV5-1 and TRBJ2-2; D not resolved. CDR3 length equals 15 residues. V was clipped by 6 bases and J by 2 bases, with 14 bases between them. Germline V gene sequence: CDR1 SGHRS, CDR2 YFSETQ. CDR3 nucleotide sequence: TGCGCCAGCACCCTCTACGGAGAAAACACCGGGGAGCTGTTTTTT. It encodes CASTLYGENTGELFF.